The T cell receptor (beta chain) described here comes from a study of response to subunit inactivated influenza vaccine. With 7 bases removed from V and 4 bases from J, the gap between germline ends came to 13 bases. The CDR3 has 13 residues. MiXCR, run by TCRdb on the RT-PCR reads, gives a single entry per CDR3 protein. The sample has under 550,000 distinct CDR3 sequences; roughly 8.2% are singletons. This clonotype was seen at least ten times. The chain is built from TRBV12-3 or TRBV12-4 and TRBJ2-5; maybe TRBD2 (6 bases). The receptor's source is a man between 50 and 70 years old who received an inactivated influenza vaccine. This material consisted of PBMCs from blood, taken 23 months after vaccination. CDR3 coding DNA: TGTGCCAGCACCTCACCGGGGGTAGAGACCCAGTACTTC. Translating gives CASTSPGVETQYF.